What follows are 21 T cell receptor beta chains derived from one specimen sequenced in a study of T-cell reconstitution after alpha-beta-depleted transplantation in children (dated by TCRdb to 2016 to 2017). The library was built by means of PCR. Sequencing instrument: Illumina HiSeq 2500. TCR library preparation used molecular barcoding, with unique molecular identifiers applied to normalize quantification of the TCRbeta repertoire. Through fastp at Q25 and MiXCR, TCRdb rebuilt clones from the public reads, retaining in-frame beta chains. Rows matching on CDR3 protein sequence are summarized as one entry with the most common DNA and genes. For this sample there are hundreds of thousands of distinct CDR3 sequences; around 25% appear just once. Under 5.5% of the sample is taken by the ten largest. According to the study, the label for this sample's treatment or condition signals: allogeneic hematopoietic cell transplantation with graft depleted of TCRalphabeta T cells and CD19 B cells.

Sample: PBMCs, mostly from graft donor cells, taken 360 days after TCRalphabeta/CD19-depleted stem cell transplant. The receptors derive from a female patient aged 2-15 years who had a stem cell transplant for congenital amegakaryocytic thrombocytopenia, so the T cells may come from the graft donor.

This clonotype showed up just a few times. The rearrangement uses TRBV5-5 and TRBJ2-4, with D possibly matching TRBD2 (6 bases). CDR3 size: 18 residues. With 6 bases removed from V and 0 bases from J, the gap between germline ends came to 22 bases. CDR1 and CDR2 (germline): SGHKS, YYEKEE (reference sequence). The CDR3 spells CASKTPLWRDLAKNIQYF. The CDR3 DNA is TGTGCCAGCAAAACTCCTCTCTGGCGGGACCTAGCCAAAAACATTCAGTACTTC. Using reference TRBV5-5 and TRBJ2-4 for the parts outside the CDR3, the full variable domain is DAGVTQSPTHLIKTRGQQVTLRCSPISGHKSVSWYQQVLGQGPQFIFQYYEKEERGRGNFPDRFSARQFPNYSSELNVNALLLGDSALYLCASKTPLWRDLAKNIQYFGAGTRLSVL.

This clonotype turned up a few times. V gene TRBV27 combines with J gene TRBJ2-7, with 7 nucleotides matching TRBD1. Trimming took 5 bases from V and 0 from J; bases not matched to a gene: 4. Germline assignment: CDR1 MNHEY and CDR2 SMNVEV (reference sequence). The CDR3 totals 14 residues. CDR3 region: CASSRDSHSYEQYF. The CDR3 DNA sequence: TGTGCCAGCAGTCGGGACAGCCACTCCTACGAGCAGTACTTC.

This clonotype was counted between two and nine times. V and J are TRBV5-1 and TRBJ2-3; D ambiguous. Per the germline V gene, CDR1 is SGHRS and CDR2 is YFSETQ. The CDR3 runs to 14 residues. Trimming cost V 0 bases and J 2 bases, with 7 bases left between them. The CDR3: CASSLGRPTDTQYF. CDR3 nucleotide sequence: TGCGCCAGCAGCTTGGGTCGACCCACAGATACGCAGTATTTT.

The sample holds a few counts of this clonotype. The chain is built from TRBV27 and TRBJ2-5; D might be TRBD1 or TRBD2, each matching 7 bases. This CDR3 spans 15 amino acids. Deletions cut 6 bases from V and 4 bases from J, with 18 bases between. Per the germline V gene, CDR1 is MNHEY and CDR2 is SMNVEV (reference sequence). The CDR3 region has the DNA TGTGCCAGCAGCGAGGGAGGGGGCTTCGGAGAGACCCAGTACTTC. Protein product: CASSEGGGFGETQYF.

The chain recombines TRBV20-1 with TRBJ2-2; possible D gene TRBD1, 6 bases. Per the germline V gene, CDR1 is DFQATT and CDR2 is SNEGSKA (reference sequence). The CDR3 is 14 residues long. The V gene lost 3 bases and the J gene lost 6 bases, with 14 bases spanning the gap. The CDR3 loop reads CSASRGRGPGELFF. The CDR3, as DNA: TGCAGTGCTAGTAGGGGCAGGGGTCCCGGGGAGCTGTTTTTT.

The CDR3 nucleotides read TGTGCCAGCAGTTTTAACGTCGGACTGGACAGCAAGGGGTTCTTGAACACTGAAGCTTTCTTT. Amino acids: CASSFNVGLDSKGFLNTEAFF. The chain couples TRBV12-3 or TRBV12-4 to TRBJ1-1; tentative D call: TRBD1 (6 bases). This CDR3 spans 21 amino acids. The V end was cut by 3 bases, the J end by 0 bases, with 29 bases between.

This clonotype has ten or more counts. This chain connects TRBV3-1 to TRBJ2-1; tentatively, D is TRBD2 (5 bases). Trimming removed 3 bases from V and 6 bases from J, with 9 bases in between. Germline V gene data show CDR1 as LGHDT and CDR2 as YNNKEL (reference sequence). The CDR3 has 13 residues. This CDR3 is CASSHHGSNEQFF. In DNA form, the CDR3 reads TGTGCCAGCAGCCACCATGGGAGCAATGAGCAGTTCTTC.

This clonotype was counted a single time. The chain recombines TRBV29-1 with TRBJ2-6; D uncertain. Deletions cut 5 bases from V and 3 bases from J, with 8 bases between. The CDR3 length is 13 residues. Germline V CDR1 and CDR2: SQVTM, ANQGSEA. CDR3 bases: TGCAGCGTTCCTGAGCTTGGGGCCAACGTCCTGACTTTC. Its translation is CSVPELGANVLTF.

The gene calls are TRBV20-1 and TRBJ2-7; TRBD2 agrees at 12 bases. CDR3 size: 14 residues. Germline lookup yields CDR1 DFQATT and CDR2 SNEGSKA (reference sequence). The V segment lost 6 bases and the J segment 6 bases; nucleotides outside the gene matches: 9. CDR3 DNA: TGCAGTGCCTCAACCCTAGCGGGGGGGCTCGAGCAGTACTTC. Residues: CSASTLAGGLEQYF.

This clonotype came up a few times. The chain recombines TRBV10-3 with TRBJ1-2; D may be TRBD1 (6 bases). The CDR3 extends over 13 amino acids. Trimming took off 6 bases at V and 1 base at J, with 9 bases between the two ends. The V gene's germline CDR1 is ENHRY and CDR2 SYGVKD. CDR3: CAISSGDNYGYTF. CDR3 bases: TGTGCCATCAGCTCAGGGGATAACTATGGCTACACCTTC.

This clonotype was found once. The chain carries TRBV4-1 and TRBJ2-1; D not certain. There are 16 residues in the CDR3. CDR1 MGHRA and CDR2 YSYEKL come from the germline V gene. V dropped 2 bases and J dropped 2 bases, with 13 bases sitting between them. CDR3 sequence (DNA): TGCGCCAGCAGCCAAATGCAGTTTGGGCCCTACAATGAGCAGTTCTTC. Translating it yields CASSQMQFGPYNEQFF.

There are a few counts of this clonotype. In DNA form, the CDR3 reads TGTGCCAGCAGTTTATTACCAGGGACATACGAGCAGTACTTC. As protein: CASSLLPGTYEQYF. The J gene is TRBJ2-7, the V gene TRBV28, with D perhaps TRBD1 (6 bases). The V end lost 1 base, the J end lost 4 bases, and 11 bases lay between the germline ends. The CDR3 is made up of 14 amino acids. Germline CDR1 reads MDHEN; CDR2 reads SYDVKM.

V usage is TRBV20-1 and J usage is TRBJ1-4, with D unclear. Germline-derived CDR1 and CDR2 are DFQATT and SNEGSKA (reference sequence). This CDR3 region has 13 residues. V shed 6 bases and J shed 8 bases, with 16 bases lying between them. CDR3 loop: CSASIGGKEKLFF. CDR3 in DNA: TGCAGTGCCAGTATCGGCGGCAAGGAAAAACTGTTTTTT.

The table lists this clonotype with a few counts. This chain uses TRBV5-1 with TRBJ2-1; the D gene is possibly TRBD2 (5 bases). CDR1 SGHRS and CDR2 YFSETQ come from the germline V gene. Trimming pared 0 bases from V and 1 base from J, leaving 11 bases between. The CDR3 runs to 16 residues. The CDR3 here is CASSLARVWSYNEQFF. Here the CDR3 DNA reads TGCGCCAGCAGCTTGGCGCGGGTTTGGTCCTACAATGAGCAGTTCTTC.

This sequence joins TRBV5-4 and TRBJ2-1; TRBD2 matches at 10 bases. V lost 2 bases to trimming and J lost 7 bases; unmatched junction nucleotides: 6. In germline, CDR1 is SGHNT, CDR2 YYREEE (reference sequence). The CDR3 is made up of 15 amino acids. The CDR3 sequence: CASSLPAGGLNEQFF. DNA for the CDR3: TGTGCCAGCAGCTTACCAGCGGGGGGGTTAAATGAGCAGTTCTTC.

DNA for the CDR3: TGTGCCTGGAAATTTACGGGGGGAGAGACCCAGTACTTC. Protein: CAWKFTGGETQYF. The chain couples TRBV30 to TRBJ2-5, with 7 bases fitting TRBD2. Losses at the gene ends were 4 bases for V and 4 bases for J; bases not matched to a gene: 6. The CDR3 totals 13 residues. CDR1 is GTSNPN and CDR2 is SVGIG in the germline V gene (reference sequence).

This clonotype was found a few times. The genes are TRBV12-3 or TRBV12-4 and TRBJ2-4; 7 bases fit TRBD1. CDR3 length equals 17 residues. Trimming at V came to 6 bases and at J to 0 bases, leaving 11 bases not matched to a gene. CDR3 bases: TGTGCCAGCAGCCCCTGGGACAGCCTCGTAGCCAAAAACATTCAGTACTTC. Protein sequence: CASSPWDSLVAKNIQYF.

This chain links TRBV12-3 or TRBV12-4 with TRBJ1-1; TRBD1 matches at 8 bases. The V and J ends lost 5 bases and 4 bases, in that order; junction bases with no gene match: 3. This CDR3 comprises 13 residues. This chain's CDR3 is CASSRDRSTEAFF. Here the CDR3 DNA reads TGTGCCAGCAGTCGGGACAGGTCCACTGAAGCTTTCTTT.

CDR3 in DNA: TGCAGTGCTACAGGACAGCCACGGAACTATGGCTACACCTTC. It is translated as CSATGQPRNYGYTF. The genes are TRBV20-1 and TRBJ1-2; tentatively, D is TRBD1 (6 bases). Between the trimmed V and J ends, which lost 4 bases and 2 bases, there was a span of 14 bases. Germline V gene sequence: CDR1 DFQATT, CDR2 SNEGSKA (reference sequence). The CDR3 sequence is 14 residues long.

The chain is built from TRBV5-1 and TRBJ2-5; D call uncertain. From germline, CDR1 is SGHRS and CDR2 YFSETQ. The CDR3 is 14 residues long. V was trimmed by 0 bases and J by 1 base, leaving 7 bases between them. This CDR3 reads CASSLAGIQETQYF. The CDR3, as DNA: TGCGCCAGCAGCTTGGCGGGCATCCAAGAGACCCAGTACTTC.

This chain uses TRBV3-1 with TRBJ2-1, with a weak D call TRBD1 (5 bases). The V gene lost 4 bases and the J gene lost 7 bases, with 17 bases spanning the gap. This CDR3 is built from 15 residues. Germline V gene data show CDR1 as LGHDT and CDR2 as YNNKEL (reference sequence). CDR3 DNA sequence: TGTGCCAGCAGCCCCAAAGGACAAGGCCCTAATGAGCAGTTCTTC. It encodes CASSPKGQGPNEQFF.